These 22 T cell receptor beta chains originate from one sample sequenced in a study of shared clonotypes between healthy human individuals. Clones were sequenced by immunoSEQ multiplex PCR, and TCRdb holds only the in-frame ones, with some missing. The sample contains some 2.1 million clones, around 95% of which appear only once. Naivety among CD8 cells was defined by CD45RO negativity and positive CCR7 selection, thereby excluding terminally differentiated effector memory CD45RA+ cells. The sample taken for sequencing was naive CD8+ T cells from PBMCs. The receptors come from a man younger than 35 in good health. Some clones in this sample may be carry-over from other donors' samples.

The chain links TRBV10-2 to TRBJ1-5; no definite D call. CDR3 length: 13 amino acids. Per the germline V gene, CDR1 is WSHSY and CDR2 is SAAADI. V lost 2 bases and J 5 bases, leaving 7 bases between the germline ends. In DNA form, the CDR3 reads TGCGCCAGCAGTGAGGGGTCTTATCAGCCCCAGCATTTT. Protein product: CASSEGSYQPQHF.

The chain links TRBV11-2 to TRBJ2-1; D not resolved. Trimming pared 5 bases from V and 0 bases from J, leaving 14 bases between. CDR3 length equals 16 residues. From germline, CDR1 is SGHAT and CDR2 FQNNGV. The CDR3, as DNA: TGTGCCAGCAGCGCGGAGTGGCGGAGCTCCTACAATGAGCAGTTCTTC. This translates into CASSAEWRSSYNEQFF.

This chain links TRBV6-6 with TRBJ1-2, with a weak D call TRBD1 (5 bases). The CDR3 is made up of 13 amino acids. CDR1 is MNHNY and CDR2 is SVGAGI in the germline V gene (reference sequence). Trimming cost V 7 bases and J 0 bases, with 9 bases left between them. CDR3 bases: TGTGCCAGCATCGACAGTGCTAACTATGGCTACACCTTC. This gives the protein CASIDSANYGYTF.

This sequence joins TRBV27 and TRBJ1-5; no reliable D call. CDR3 length: 15 amino acids. CDR1 and CDR2 (germline): MNHEY, SMNVEV (reference sequence). V was trimmed by 7 bases and J by 0 bases, leaving 13 bases between them. CDR3 region: CASKSHYLSNQPQHF. CDR3 DNA: TGTGCCAGCAAAAGTCACTACCTTAGCAATCAGCCCCAGCATTTT.

About this clone: Other nucleotide sequences in the sample specify the same CDR3. The CDR3 spells CASSGQGRGTEAFF. Written as DNA, the CDR3 is TGTGCCAGCAGCGGACAGGGCCGGGGGACTGAAGCTTTCTTT. The rearrangement uses TRBV9 and TRBJ1-1, with 7 bases that match TRBD1. V trimming: 3 bases; J trimming: 5 bases; junction bases outside the gene matches: 7. The CDR3 runs 14 residues. The germline CDR1 and CDR2 sequences are SGDLS and YYNGEE. Drawing the rest from reference TRBV9 and TRBJ1-1, the complete variable domain is DSGVTQTPKHLITATGQRVTLRCSPRSGDLSVYWYQQSLDQGLQFLIQYYNGEERAKGNILERFSAQQFPDLHSELNLSSLELGDSALYFCASSGQGRGTEAFFGQGTRLTVV.

The DNA of the CDR3 is TGTGCCAGCAGCGAGGGGGGCGCGACCCAAGTTTACGAGCAGTACTTC. Its protein product is CASSEGGATQVYEQYF. J is TRBJ2-7 and V is TRBV9, with D possibly called TRBD1 or TRBD2 (6 bases each). V was cut by 3 bases and J by 4 bases, with 20 bases left in between. Germline loops: CDR1 SGDLS, CDR2 YYNGEE. This CDR3 is built from 16 residues.

Worth noting for this clone: Other nucleotide sequences in the sample specify the same CDR3. The rearrangement uses TRBV15 and TRBJ2-1; D uncertain. This CDR3 has 12 residues. Trimming cost V 0 bases and J 6 bases, with 3 bases left between them. Germline CDR1 LNHNV, CDR2 YYDKDF (reference sequence). This chain's CDR3 is CATSRDLNEQFF. Here the CDR3 DNA reads TGTGCCACCAGCAGAGATCTCAATGAGCAGTTCTTC.

The rearrangement uses TRBV5-1 and TRBJ1-4; 7 bases align to TRBD1. V dropped 4 bases and J dropped 8; count of bases not matched to a gene: 8. Germline CDR1 SGHRS, CDR2 YFSETQ. This CDR3 comprises 14 residues. The CDR3 loop reads CASSPEQGLEKLFF. The CDR3 nucleotides read TGCGCCAGCAGCCCGGAACAGGGGCTAGAAAAACTGTTTTTT.

The chain has TRBV5-1 and TRBJ2-7, with 8 positions matching TRBD1. V lost 4 bases to trimming and J lost 2 bases; unmatched junction nucleotides: 8. The CDR3 spans 15 residues. Germline V gives CDR1 SGHRS, CDR2 YFSETQ. CDR3 loop: CASSEPDRATYEQYF. DNA of the CDR3: TGCGCCAGCAGCGAGCCGGACAGGGCGACCTACGAGCAGTACTTC.

The V gene is TRBV4-3, the J gene TRBJ2-5; 12 bases line up with TRBD2. Gene TRBJ2-7 matches the end of the DNA better, so the J call may be wrong. CDR1 and CDR2 (germline): LGHNA, YSLEER. The CDR3 totals 15 residues. The CDR3 bases are TGCGCCAGCAGCCAAGGACTAGCGGGAGCCCACGAGCAGTACTTC. As protein: CASSQGLAGAHEQYF.

This chain joins TRBV15 and TRBJ1-4; 7 positions match TRBD1. The ends lost 5 bases at V and 8 bases at J; junction bases unmatched: 5. The CDR3 loop spans 13 amino acids. Per germline, CDR1 LNHNV and CDR2 YYDKDF (reference sequence). This chain's CDR3 is CATSDRVFEKLFF. The DNA of the CDR3 is TGTGCCACCAGCGACAGGGTCTTCGAAAAACTGTTTTTT.

CDR3 bases: TGTGCCAGCAGCGCTCTAGCGGGAGATCCCTACGAGCAGTACTTC. This sequence encodes CASSALAGDPYEQYF. J is TRBJ2-7 and V is TRBV7-6; 10 nucleotides match TRBD2. V shed 5 bases, J shed 2 bases, and the junction held 6 bases outside the gene matches. The CDR3 is made up of 15 amino acids. The germline CDR1 and CDR2 sequences are SGHVS and FNYEAQ.

The chain employs TRBV29-1 and TRBJ1-2, with D perhaps matching TRBD1 (6 bases). The CDR3 spans 14 residues. Germline V CDR1 and CDR2: SQVTM, ANQGSEA. The V end was cut by 6 bases, the J end by 2 bases, with 16 bases between. The CDR3 sequence is CSVEEAGANYGYTF. The CDR3 bases are TGCAGCGTCGAGGAGGCAGGGGCAAACTATGGCTACACCTTC.

The chain is built from TRBV7-8 and TRBJ1-5, with D tentatively TRBD1 (5 bases). V dropped 5 bases and J dropped 2 bases, with 13 bases sitting between them. CDR3 length: 15 residues. CDR1 and CDR2 from the germline V gene are SGHVS and FQNEAQ. CDR3 bases: TGTGCCAGCAGCCGCGGGGGGGTCGGCAATCAGCCCCAGCATTTT. Translation gives CASSRGGVGNQPQHF.

The rearrangement joins TRBV27 to TRBJ2-3; perhaps TRBD2 as D (6 bases). Trimming removed 0 bases from V and 2 bases from J, with 15 bases in between. Germline CDR1 and CDR2: MNHEY and SMNVEV (reference sequence). The CDR3 consists of 17 residues. The DNA of the CDR3 is TGTGCCAGCAGTTTATCTTTCGGCGGGATTCCCACAGATACGCAGTATTTT. This sequence encodes CASSLSFGGIPTDTQYF.

This chain uses TRBV14 with TRBJ2-7; 14 bases are a match to TRBD2. Germline V gives CDR1 SGHDN, CDR2 FVKESK. V lost 3 bases and J lost 4; bases outside the gene matches: 2. The CDR3 consists of 15 residues. CDR3 bases: TGTGCCAGCAGCCAGGGACTAGCGGGAGTTTACGAGCAGTACTTC. Encoded protein: CASSQGLAGVYEQYF.

The V gene is TRBV6-1, the J gene TRBJ2-1; 7 bases are shared with TRBD2. Germline CDR1 is MNHNS and CDR2 is SASEGT. CDR3 size: 15 residues. V trimming: 2 bases; J trimming: 3 bases; junction bases outside the gene matches: 4. Here the CDR3 DNA reads TGTGCCAGCAGTGAATTGGGGGAGGGCTACAATGAGCAGTTCTTC. It is translated as CASSELGEGYNEQFF.

The rearrangement uses TRBV14 and TRBJ1-1; D unclear. CDR1 SGHDN and CDR2 FVKESK come from the germline V gene. V was trimmed by 6 bases and J by 1 base, leaving 9 bases between them. The CDR3 totals 13 residues. This chain's CDR3 is CASSLQSNTEAFF. The CDR3 nucleotides read TGTGCCAGCAGTTTACAGTCGAACACTGAAGCTTTCTTT.

The genes are TRBV15 and TRBJ2-2, with D perhaps TRBD1 (6 bases). This CDR3 comprises 16 residues. The ends were cut back, 4 bases at V and 1 base at J, with 13 bases in the middle. Germline V gives CDR1 LNHNV, CDR2 YYDKDF (reference sequence). The DNA for the CDR3 is TGTGCCACCAGCACAACCGGGACACTGAACACCGGGGAGCTGTTTTTT. Protein: CATSTTGTLNTGELFF.

This chain joins TRBV6-5 and TRBJ1-1; D might be TRBD1 (5 bases). This CDR3 is 14 amino acids long. V lost 6 bases and J lost 5, with 16 bases in between. CDR1 and CDR2 (germline): MNHEY, SVGAGI. The DNA of the CDR3 is TGTGCCAGCAGGACGGGGGGGACCGGGACTGAAGCTTTCTTT. Translating gives CASRTGGTGTEAFF.

The J gene is TRBJ2-5, the V gene TRBV6-5; 10 nucleotides match TRBD1. The V and J ends lost 6 bases and 2 bases, in that order; junction bases with no gene match: 6. This CDR3 has 15 amino acids. Germline V lookup: CDR1 MNHEY, CDR2 SVGAGI. The CDR3 spells CASSRQGQGQETQYF. In nucleotides, the CDR3 is TGTGCCAGCAGCCGACAGGGACAGGGGCAAGAGACCCAGTACTTC.

CDR3 coding DNA: TGCGCCAGCAGCCTAGGACTGGGGTTCGATGGCTACACCTTC. Its protein product is CASSLGLGFDGYTF. This chain uses TRBV4-3 with TRBJ1-2; no clear D. This CDR3 is 14 amino acids long. V shed 4 bases and J shed 6 bases, with 15 bases lying between them. CDR1 and CDR2 (germline): LGHNA, YSLEER.